Shown below are 17 T cell receptor beta chains from a single sample sequenced in a study of blood T cell repertoires in COVID-19. Sequencing was performed with immunoSEQ multiplex PCR; in TCRdb, only in-frame clones are kept and a portion is missing. The sample gives about 120,000 clones, roughly four fifths of which show up once; more than 9% is in the top ten. Material: peripheral blood. These receptors came from a human donor in a cohort sampled during active COVID-19.

The V gene is TRBV2, the J gene TRBJ1-6; 7 nucleotides line up with TRBD1. J gave up 10 bases and V 6 bases, and 3 bases lay outside the gene matches. Germline V gene data show CDR1 as SNHLY and CDR2 as FYNNEI. The CDR3 runs to 12 residues. The CDR3: CASRGQSSPLHF. CDR3 bases: TGTGCCAGCAGGGGACAGTCCTCACCCCTCCACTTT.

The rearrangement joins TRBV19 to TRBJ2-7; 8 bases match TRBD2. CDR3 size: 13 residues. Germline V CDR1 and CDR2: LNHDA, SQIVND (reference sequence). Trimming removed 4 bases from V and 4 bases from J; junction bases left unmatched: 3. As DNA, the CDR3 is TGTGCCAGTAGTAGCGGACTAGCTTACGAGCAGTACTTC. Translated: CASSSGLAYEQYF.

This clone showed up just once. V and J are TRBV4-1 and TRBJ1-1; 9 bases are a match to TRBD1. CDR3 length: 15 amino acids. Germline lookup yields CDR1 MGHRA and CDR2 YSYEKL. Trimming at V came to 4 bases and at J to 1 base, leaving 4 bases not matched to a gene. CDR3 DNA: TGCGCCAGCAGCCTACGGACAGGGGAGAACACTGAAGCTTTCTTT. Translated, it gives CASSLRTGENTEAFF.

This clone was seen a single time. A read error may produce the germline difference seen at one junction end. The chain employs TRBV3-1 (or the pseudogene TRBV3-2) and TRBJ1-2; weak D call: TRBD1 (5 bases). Germline V gene sequence: CDR1 LGHDT, CDR2 YNNKEL (reference sequence). The CDR3 length is 15 residues. The CDR3 DNA reads as TGTGCCAGCAGCCAAGTCGGGGGATGGGGCCTTAGTCGGGATTTC. It is translated as CASSQVGGWGLSRDF.

This sequence joins TRBV14 and TRBJ1-1, with a weak D call TRBD1 (5 bases). Germline V CDR1 and CDR2: SGHDN, FVKESK. V was clipped by 2 bases and J by 1 base, with 20 bases between them. The CDR3 length is 18 residues. The CDR3 region has the DNA TGTGCCAGCAGCCAATTTCGCAGGTCTCGGGGGACGAACACTGAAGCTTTCTTT. This gives the protein CASSQFRRSRGTNTEAFF.

This clone was counted once. The rearrangement joins TRBV15 to TRBJ1-2, with 10 bases that match TRBD1. The CDR3 sequence is 16 residues long. The germline V gene encodes CDR1 LNHNV and CDR2 YYDKDF (reference sequence). The V gene end was trimmed by 0 bases and the J gene end by 6 bases; junction bases not matched to a gene: 7. CDR3 coding DNA: TGTGCCACCAGCAGAGATCAGACAGGGGGCGGAGATGGCTACACCTTC. This sequence encodes CATSRDQTGGGDGYTF.

This clone was observed once. This chain uses TRBV6-4 with TRBJ1-1; D may be TRBD1 (6 bases). Trimming pared 2 bases from V and 8 bases from J, leaving 9 bases between. This CDR3 has 12 residues. Germline loops: CDR1 MRHNA, CDR2 SNTAGT. The DNA of the CDR3 is TGTGCCAGCAGTGACGAAAGGGGGGAAGCTTTCTTT. The encoded protein is CASSDERGEAFF.

The chain has TRBV7-8 and TRBJ2-1; no clear D gene. The CDR3 totals 17 residues. Trimming cost V 0 bases and J 1 base, with 13 bases left between them. From germline, CDR1 is SGHVS and CDR2 FQNEAQ. The CDR3: CASSLARAGFSYNEQFF. CDR3 in DNA: TGTGCCAGCAGCTTAGCGCGTGCCGGGTTTTCCTACAATGAGCAGTTCTTC.

The rearrangement joins TRBV9 to TRBJ2-7, with D possibly TRBD2 on 6 matching bases. Trimming stripped 4 bases from V and 3 bases from J, with 11 bases between. Germline CDR1 and CDR2: SGDLS and YYNGEE. The CDR3 is 13 amino acids. In DNA form, the CDR3 reads TGTGCCAGCAGCTCGACTAGTGGCTACGAGCAGTACTTC. Residues: CASSSTSGYEQYF.

CDR3 coding DNA: TGTGCCAGCAGCCAACCGGGAGCAGGGAGGATGGGTGGCTACACCTTC. Translated: CASSQPGAGRMGGYTF. The chain links TRBV3-1 (or the pseudogene TRBV3-2) to TRBJ1-2, with a weak D call TRBD1 (5 bases). CDR1 is LGHDT, CDR2 YNNKEL, per germline (reference sequence). This CDR3 region has 16 residues. V shed 2 bases and J shed 7 bases, with 20 bases lying between them.

This clone was seen only once. CDR3 loop: CASSWGAPGNTIYF. The CDR3 bases are TGTGCCAGCAGCTGGGGAGCCCCCGGAAACACCATATATTTT. The V call is TRBV5-6, the J call TRBJ1-3; no clear D. The germline V gene encodes CDR1 SGHDT and CDR2 YYEEEE. The length of the CDR3 is 14 residues. The V end was cut by 3 bases, the J end by 4 bases, with 11 bases between.

The rearrangement joins TRBV27 to TRBJ1-1, with unresolved D. The germline V gene has CDR1 MNHEY and CDR2 SMNVEV (reference sequence). This CDR3 comprises 15 residues. Trimming took off 5 bases at V and 3 bases at J, with 16 bases between the two ends. The CDR3 nucleotides read TGTGCCAGCAGTCGATTAGAGAGACGGGACACTGAAGCTTTCTTT. Its protein product is CASSRLERRDTEAFF.

The J gene is TRBJ2-1, the V gene TRBV4-3, with 7 nucleotides matching TRBD1. The germline V gene has CDR1 LGHNA and CDR2 YSLEER. Trimming at V came to 5 bases and at J to 8 bases, leaving 18 bases not matched to a gene. The CDR3 is 17 residues long. The CDR3 region is CASSSSWGFDRVDEQFF. The DNA for the CDR3 is TGCGCCAGCAGCAGCTCTTGGGGTTTCGACAGGGTGGATGAGCAGTTCTTC.

The genes are TRBV18 and TRBJ1-4; TRBD1 matches 7 bases. Per germline, CDR1 KGHSH and CDR2 LQKENI. Trimming at V came to 3 bases and at J to 8 bases, leaving 9 bases not matched to a gene. There are 15 residues in the CDR3. Here the CDR3 DNA reads TGTGCCAGCTCACCTTCGAATAAACAGGGGGAAAAACTGTTTTTT. Its translation is CASSPSNKQGEKLFF.

This chain uses TRBV12-5 with TRBJ2-3; maybe TRBD1 (5 bases). Trimming took off 1 base at V and 2 bases at J, with 7 bases between the two ends. This CDR3 is 14 amino acids long. Germline V gives CDR1 LGHNT, CDR2 FRNRAP. For the CDR3, the DNA is TGTGCTAGTGGTTTGGGACAGTACACAGATACGCAGTATTTT. It yields the protein CASGLGQYTDTQYF.

CDR3 sequence reads: CAWSRSTAYNEQFF. CDR3 in DNA: TGTGCCTGGAGCCGCTCCACAGCATACAATGAGCAGTTCTTC. The V gene is TRBV30, the J gene TRBJ2-1; the D is unclear. The length of the CDR3 is 14 residues. V dropped 3 bases and J dropped 4 bases, with 13 bases sitting between them. Germline CDR1 and CDR2: GTSNPN and SVGIG (reference sequence). Combining the CDR3 with reference TRBV30 and TRBJ2-1 gives the whole variable domain SQTIHQWPATLVQPVGSPLSLECTVEGTSNPNLYWYRQAAGRGLQLLFYSVGIGQISSEVPQNLSASRPQDRQFILSSKKLLLSDSGFYLCAWSRSTAYNEQFFGPGTRLTVL.

The V call is TRBV6-5, the J call TRBJ2-3; TRBD2 matches at 9 bases. V shed 7 bases and J 4 bases; nucleotides not matched to a gene: 9. Germline CDR1 and CDR2: MNHEY and SVGAGI. The length of the CDR3 is 15 residues. The CDR3 bases are TGTGCCAGCATGGAGGCGGGAGGGCCCGCAGATACGCAGTATTTT. It encodes CASMEAGGPADTQYF.